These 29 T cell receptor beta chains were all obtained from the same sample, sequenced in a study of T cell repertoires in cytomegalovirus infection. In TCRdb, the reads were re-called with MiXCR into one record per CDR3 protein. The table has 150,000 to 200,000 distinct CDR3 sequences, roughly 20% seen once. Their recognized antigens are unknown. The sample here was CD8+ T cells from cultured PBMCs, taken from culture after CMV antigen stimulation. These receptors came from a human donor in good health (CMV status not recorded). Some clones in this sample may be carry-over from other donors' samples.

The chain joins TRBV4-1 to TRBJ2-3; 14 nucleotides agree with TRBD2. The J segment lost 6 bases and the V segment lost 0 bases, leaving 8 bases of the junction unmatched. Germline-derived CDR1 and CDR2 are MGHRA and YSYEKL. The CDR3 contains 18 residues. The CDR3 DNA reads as TGCGCCAGCAGCCAAGATACCCCAGGACTAGCGGGGGGTGATACGCAGTATTTT. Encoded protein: CASSQDTPGLAGGDTQYF.

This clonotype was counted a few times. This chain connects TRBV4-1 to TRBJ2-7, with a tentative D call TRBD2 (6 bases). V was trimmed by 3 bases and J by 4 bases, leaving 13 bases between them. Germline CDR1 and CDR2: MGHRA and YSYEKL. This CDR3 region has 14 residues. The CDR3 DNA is TGCGCCAGCAGCCAGACACTGAGCGGGTACGAGCAGTACTTC. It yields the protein CASSQTLSGYEQYF.

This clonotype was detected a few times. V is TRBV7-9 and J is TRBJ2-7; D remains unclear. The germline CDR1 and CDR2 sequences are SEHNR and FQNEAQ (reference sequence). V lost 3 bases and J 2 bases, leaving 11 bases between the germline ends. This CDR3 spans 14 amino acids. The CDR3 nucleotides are TGTGCCAGCAGCTTTAAAGGGAAACCCTACGAGCAGTACTTC. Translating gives CASSFKGKPYEQYF.

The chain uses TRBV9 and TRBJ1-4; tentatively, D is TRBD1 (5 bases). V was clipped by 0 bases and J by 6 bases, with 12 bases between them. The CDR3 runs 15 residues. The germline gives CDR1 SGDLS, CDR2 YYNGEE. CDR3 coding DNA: TGTGCCAGCAGCGTAGGGGGGAGAAAGGATGAAAAACTGTTTTTT. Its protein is CASSVGGRKDEKLFF.

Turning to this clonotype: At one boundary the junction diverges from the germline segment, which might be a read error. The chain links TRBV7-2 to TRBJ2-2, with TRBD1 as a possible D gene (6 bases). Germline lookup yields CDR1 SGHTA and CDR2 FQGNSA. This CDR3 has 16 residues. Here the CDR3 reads CASRSGTRFNTGELFF. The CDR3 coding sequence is TGTGCCAGCAGGTCCGGGACACGATTTAACACCGGGGAGCTGTTTTTC.

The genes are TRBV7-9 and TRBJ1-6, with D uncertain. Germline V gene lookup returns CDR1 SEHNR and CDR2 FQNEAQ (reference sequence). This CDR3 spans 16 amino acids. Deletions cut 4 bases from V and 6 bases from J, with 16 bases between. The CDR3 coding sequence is TGTGCCAGCAGCTCCCTGGGAGGGCCCCCTAATTCACCCCTCCACTTT. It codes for CASSSLGGPPNSPLHF.

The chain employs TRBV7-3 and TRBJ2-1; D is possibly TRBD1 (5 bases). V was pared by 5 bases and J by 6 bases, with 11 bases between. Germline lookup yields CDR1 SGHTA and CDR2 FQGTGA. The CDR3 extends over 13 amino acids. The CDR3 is CASSTRQGNEQFF. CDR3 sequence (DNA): TGTGCCAGCAGCACTCGCCAGGGCAATGAGCAGTTCTTC.

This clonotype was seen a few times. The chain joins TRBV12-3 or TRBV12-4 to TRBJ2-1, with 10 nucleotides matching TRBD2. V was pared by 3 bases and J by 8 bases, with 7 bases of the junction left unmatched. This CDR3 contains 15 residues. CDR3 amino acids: CASSLELAGNDEQFF. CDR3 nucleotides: TGTGCCAGCAGTTTGGAACTAGCGGGGAACGATGAGCAGTTCTTC.

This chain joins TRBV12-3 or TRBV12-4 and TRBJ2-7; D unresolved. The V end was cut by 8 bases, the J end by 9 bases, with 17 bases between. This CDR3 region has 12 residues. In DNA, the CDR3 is TGTGCCAGCGGCCCCGGTTCAAGCGTGCAGTACTTC. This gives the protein CASGPGSSVQYF.

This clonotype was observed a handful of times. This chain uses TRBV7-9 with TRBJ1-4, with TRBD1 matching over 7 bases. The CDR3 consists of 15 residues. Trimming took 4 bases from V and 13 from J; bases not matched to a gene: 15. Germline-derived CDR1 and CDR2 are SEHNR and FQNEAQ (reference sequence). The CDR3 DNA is TGTGCCAGCAGCTCGTTGAAGACAGGGAGTCGAGGACTGTTTTTT. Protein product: CASSSLKTGSRGLFF.

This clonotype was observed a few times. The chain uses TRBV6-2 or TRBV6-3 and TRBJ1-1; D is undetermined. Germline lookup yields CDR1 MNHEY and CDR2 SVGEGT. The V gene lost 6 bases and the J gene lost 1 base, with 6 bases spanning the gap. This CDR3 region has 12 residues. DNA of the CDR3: TGTGCCAGCAGCGATACGAACACTGAAGCTTTCTTT. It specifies CASSDTNTEAFF.

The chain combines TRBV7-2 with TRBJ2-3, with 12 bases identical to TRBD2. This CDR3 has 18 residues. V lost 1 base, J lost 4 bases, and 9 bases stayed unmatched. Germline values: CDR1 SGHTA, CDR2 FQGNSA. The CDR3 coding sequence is TGTGCCAGCAGCTTAGTATCGCTAGCGGGGGGGCATTCAGATACGCAGTATTTT. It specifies CASSLVSLAGGHSDTQYF. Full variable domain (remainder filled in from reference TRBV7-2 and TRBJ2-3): GAGVSQSPSNKVTEKGKDVELRCDPISGHTALYWYRQSLGQGLEFLIYFQGNSAPDKSGLPSDRFSAERTGGSVSTLTIQRTQQEDSAVYLCASSLVSLAGGHSDTQYFGPGTRLTVL.

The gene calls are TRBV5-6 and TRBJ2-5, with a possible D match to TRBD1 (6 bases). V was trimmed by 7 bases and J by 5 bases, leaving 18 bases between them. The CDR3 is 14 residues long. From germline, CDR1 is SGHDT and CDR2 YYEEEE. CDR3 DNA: TGTGCCAGCGGGGGACAACTCAGCGGCGAGACCCAGTACTTC. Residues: CASGGQLSGETQYF.

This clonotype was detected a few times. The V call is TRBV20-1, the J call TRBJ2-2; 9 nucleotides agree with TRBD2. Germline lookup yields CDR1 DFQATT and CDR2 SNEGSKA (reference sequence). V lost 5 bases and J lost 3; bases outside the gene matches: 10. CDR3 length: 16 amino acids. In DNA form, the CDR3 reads TGCAGTGCTCAGAGGGGTAGCGGGAGATACACCGGGGAGCTGTTTTTT. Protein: CSAQRGSGRYTGELFF.

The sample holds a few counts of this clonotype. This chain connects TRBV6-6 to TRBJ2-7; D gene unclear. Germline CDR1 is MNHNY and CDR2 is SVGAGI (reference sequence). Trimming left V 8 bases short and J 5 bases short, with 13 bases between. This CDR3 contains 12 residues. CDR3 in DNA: TGTGCCAGCTCAGTTAGGGTAAACGAGCAGTACTTC. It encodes CASSVRVNEQYF.

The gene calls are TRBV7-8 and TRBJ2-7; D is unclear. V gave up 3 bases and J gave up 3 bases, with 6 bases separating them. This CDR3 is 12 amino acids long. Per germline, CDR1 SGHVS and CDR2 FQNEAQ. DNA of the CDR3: TGTGCCAGCAGCTTCCCCCTCTACGAGCAGTACTTC. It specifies CASSFPLYEQYF.

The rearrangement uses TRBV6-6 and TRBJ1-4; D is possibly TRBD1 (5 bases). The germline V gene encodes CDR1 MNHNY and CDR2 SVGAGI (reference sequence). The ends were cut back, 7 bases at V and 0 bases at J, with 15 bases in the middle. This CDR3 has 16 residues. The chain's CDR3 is CASTRGAPATNEKLFF. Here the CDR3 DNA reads TGTGCCAGCACCCGCGGGGCGCCTGCAACTAATGAAAAACTGTTTTTT.

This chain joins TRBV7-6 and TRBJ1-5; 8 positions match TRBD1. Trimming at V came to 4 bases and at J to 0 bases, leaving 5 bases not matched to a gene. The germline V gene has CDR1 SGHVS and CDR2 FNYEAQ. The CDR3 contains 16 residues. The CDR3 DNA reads TGTGCCAGCAGCTCCGGACAGGGCCATAGCAATCAGCCCCAGCATTTT. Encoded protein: CASSSGQGHSNQPQHF.

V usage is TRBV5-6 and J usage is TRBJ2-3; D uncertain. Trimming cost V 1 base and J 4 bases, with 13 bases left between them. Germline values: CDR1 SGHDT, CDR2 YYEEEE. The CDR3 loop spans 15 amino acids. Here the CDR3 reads CASSLSGPLSDTQYF. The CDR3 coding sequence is TGTGCCAGCAGCTTGTCTGGCCCACTGTCAGATACGCAGTATTTT.

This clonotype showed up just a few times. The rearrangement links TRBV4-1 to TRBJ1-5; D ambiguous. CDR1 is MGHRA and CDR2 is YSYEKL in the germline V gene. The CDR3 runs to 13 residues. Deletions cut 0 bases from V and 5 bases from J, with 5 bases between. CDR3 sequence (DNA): TGCGCCAGCAGCCAAGATGTTGATCAGCCCCAGCATTTT. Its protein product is CASSQDVDQPQHF.

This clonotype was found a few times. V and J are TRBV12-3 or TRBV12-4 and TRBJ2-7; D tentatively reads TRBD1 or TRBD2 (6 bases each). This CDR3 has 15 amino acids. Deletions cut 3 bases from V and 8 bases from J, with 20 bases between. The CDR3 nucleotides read TGTGCCAGCAGTTTGGGGGCACCGGGGGCCCGGCAGCAGTACTTC. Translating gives CASSLGAPGARQQYF.

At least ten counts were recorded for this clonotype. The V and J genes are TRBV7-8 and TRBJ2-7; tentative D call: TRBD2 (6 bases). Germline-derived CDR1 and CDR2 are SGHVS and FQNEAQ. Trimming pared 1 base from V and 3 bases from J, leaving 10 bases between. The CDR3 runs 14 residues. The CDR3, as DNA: TGTGCCAGCAGCTTAGACGTCGGGGGCTACGAGCAGTACTTC. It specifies CASSLDVGGYEQYF.

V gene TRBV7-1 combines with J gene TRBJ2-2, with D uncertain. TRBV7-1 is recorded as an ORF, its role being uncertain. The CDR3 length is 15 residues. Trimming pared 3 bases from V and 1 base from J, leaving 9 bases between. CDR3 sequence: CASSSPYGNTGELFF. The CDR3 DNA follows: TGTGCCAGCAGCTCTCCCTACGGGAACACCGGGGAGCTGTTTTTT.

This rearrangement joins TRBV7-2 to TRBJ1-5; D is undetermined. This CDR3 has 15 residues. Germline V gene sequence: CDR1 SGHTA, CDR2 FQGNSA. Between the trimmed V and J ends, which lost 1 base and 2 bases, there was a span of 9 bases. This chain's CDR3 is CASSLGDWGNQPQHF. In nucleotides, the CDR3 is TGTGCCAGCAGCTTAGGGGATTGGGGCAATCAGCCCCAGCATTTT.

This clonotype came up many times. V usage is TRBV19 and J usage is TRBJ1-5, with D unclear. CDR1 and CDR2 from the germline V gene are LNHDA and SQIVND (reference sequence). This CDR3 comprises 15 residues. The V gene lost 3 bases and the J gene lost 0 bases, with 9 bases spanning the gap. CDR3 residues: CASSMWSYSNQPQHF. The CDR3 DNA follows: TGTGCCAGTAGTATGTGGAGCTATAGCAATCAGCCCCAGCATTTT.

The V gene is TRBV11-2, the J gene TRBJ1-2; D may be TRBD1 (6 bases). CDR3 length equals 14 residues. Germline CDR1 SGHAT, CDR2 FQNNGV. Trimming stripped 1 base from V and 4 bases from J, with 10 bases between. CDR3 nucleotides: TGTGCCAGCAGCTTAGGCCAGGGGACCTATGGCTACACCTTC. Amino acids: CASSLGQGTYGYTF.

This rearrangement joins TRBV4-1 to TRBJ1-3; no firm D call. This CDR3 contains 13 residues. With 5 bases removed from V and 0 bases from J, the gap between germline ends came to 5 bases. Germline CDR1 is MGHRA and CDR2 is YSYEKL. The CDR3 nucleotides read TGCGCCAGCAGCGCTGACTCTGGAAACACCATATATTTT. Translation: CASSADSGNTIYF.

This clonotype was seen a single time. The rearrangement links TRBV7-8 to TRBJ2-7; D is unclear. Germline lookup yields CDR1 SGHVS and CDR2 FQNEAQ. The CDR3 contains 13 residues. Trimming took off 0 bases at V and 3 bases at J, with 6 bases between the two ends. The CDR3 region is CASSLAVGYEQYF. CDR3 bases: TGTGCCAGCAGCTTAGCGGTGGGCTACGAGCAGTACTTC.

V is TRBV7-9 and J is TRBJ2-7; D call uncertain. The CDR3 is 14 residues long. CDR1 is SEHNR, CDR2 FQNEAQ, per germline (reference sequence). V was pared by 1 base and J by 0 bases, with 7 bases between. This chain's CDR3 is CASSLGRLSYEQYF. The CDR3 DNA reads TGTGCCAGCAGCTTAGGACGCCTCTCCTACGAGCAGTACTTC.